Listed here are 32 T cell receptor beta chains from one sample, sequenced in a study of response to subunit inactivated influenza vaccine. From the RT-PCR reads, TCRdb called clonotypes with MiXCR, one entry per CDR3 protein. The sample records more than 700,000 distinct CDR3 sequences, about 20% being singletons. Here the sequenced sample was PBMCs from blood, taken more than 4 days after vaccination. The receptors were gathered from a man in his fifties or sixties who received an inactivated influenza vaccine.

This chain joins TRBV30 and TRBJ2-7; TRBD2 might be the D (6 bases). V was trimmed by 2 bases and J by 5 bases, leaving 19 bases between them. CDR1 is GTSNPN and CDR2 is SVGIG in the germline V gene (reference sequence). The CDR3 sequence is 15 residues long. The DNA of the CDR3 is TGTGCCTGGAGTTCGAGGTTTGGGGGGAAAAACGAGCAGTACTTC. It is translated as CAWSSRFGGKNEQYF.

This clonotype was seen a few times. The chain joins TRBV20-1 to TRBJ1-4; D uncertain. The CDR3 consists of 13 residues. The V gene's germline CDR1 is DFQATT and CDR2 SNEGSKA (reference sequence). Trimming took 3 bases from V and 10 from J, leaving 15 bases between them. For the CDR3, the DNA is TGCAGTGCTAGGGACCCTAATTCGGGAAAACTGTTTTTT. Translation: CSARDPNSGKLFF.

This clonotype was seen only a few times. The gene calls are TRBV15 and TRBJ2-3; no clear D gene. CDR1 is LNHNV, CDR2 YYDKDF, per germline (reference sequence). This CDR3 has 15 residues. V was clipped by 3 bases and J by 2 bases, with 12 bases between them. The DNA of the CDR3 is TGTGCCACCAGCAGGAACGTTGGTCTCACAGATACGCAGTATTTT. Translating gives CATSRNVGLTDTQYF.

This clonotype was picked up many times. The V gene is TRBV10-3, the J gene TRBJ2-3, with 7 bases matching TRBD2. This CDR3 is built from 16 residues. Germline-derived CDR1 and CDR2 are ENHRY and SYGVKD. V was pared by 5 bases and J by 2 bases, with 10 bases of the junction left unmatched. Here the CDR3 reads CAISRRDGGNTDTQYF. The CDR3 coding sequence is TGTGCCATCAGTCGCCGGGACGGGGGGAACACAGATACGCAGTATTTT.

This clonotype was seen a handful of times. The V gene is TRBV6-1, the J gene TRBJ1-2; TRBD1 might be the D (5 bases). Germline V gene data show CDR1 as MNHNS and CDR2 as SASEGT. V lost 1 base and J 8 bases, leaving 5 bases between the germline ends. The CDR3 has 11 residues. In DNA, the CDR3 is TGTGCCAGCAGTGAAGGGGGCGGCTACACCTTC. Amino acids: CASSEGGGYTF.

This clonotype has only a few counts. The chain employs TRBV20-1 and TRBJ2-1; 12 positions match TRBD2. The trim removed 4 bases at V and 1 base at J, leaving 5 bases unmatched. The germline gives CDR1 DFQATT, CDR2 SNEGSKA (reference sequence). The CDR3 is 16 amino acids. This CDR3 reads CSAKVLAGGSYNEQFF. The CDR3 nucleotides are TGCAGTGCTAAGGTCCTAGCGGGGGGGTCCTACAATGAGCAGTTCTTC.

This clonotype appeared a few times. The chain joins TRBV4-3 to TRBJ2-2, with 12 bases matching TRBD2. Germline V gene data show CDR1 as LGHNA and CDR2 as YSLEER. V shed 5 bases and J 0 bases; nucleotides not matched to a gene: 10. The CDR3 extends over 19 amino acids. CDR3 in DNA: TGCGCCAGCAGCTACATTTTTACTAGCGGGGGGCCGAACACCGGGGAGCTGTTTTTT. Its protein is CASSYIFTSGGPNTGELFF.

The gene calls are TRBV20-1 and TRBJ2-7; D may match TRBD1 or TRBD2 (5 bases each). This CDR3 has 16 residues. Germline V gene sequence: CDR1 DFQATT, CDR2 SNEGSKA (reference sequence). Trimming left V 2 bases short and J 6 bases short, with 23 bases between. CDR3 coding DNA: TGCAGTGCTAGACCCCCGGGGACCCGAGGGGTGGGCGAGCAGTACTTC. Its translation is CSARPPGTRGVGEQYF.

This clonotype was found many times. The genes are TRBV18 and TRBJ1-5, with 8 nucleotides matching TRBD1. Germline CDR1 KGHSH, CDR2 LQKENI. V dropped 6 bases and J dropped 2; count of bases not matched to a gene: 3. CDR3 length: 14 residues. This CDR3 reads CASSETGGNQPQHF. In DNA form, the CDR3 reads TGTGCCAGCTCGGAGACAGGGGGCAATCAGCCCCAGCATTTT. The full variable domain, its missing parts supplied by reference TRBV18 and TRBJ1-5, is NAGVMQNPRHLVRRRGQEARLRCSPMKGHSHVYWYRQLPEEGLKFMVYLQKENIIDESGMPKERFSAEFPKEGPSILRIQQVVRGDSAAYFCASSETGGNQPQHFGDGTRLSIL.

This clonotype was seen a handful of times. This chain links TRBV28 with TRBJ2-7, with D perhaps TRBD2 (6 bases). Germline V gives CDR1 MDHEN, CDR2 SYDVKM. CDR3 length: 17 residues. V gave up 5 bases and J gave up 5 bases, with 25 bases separating them. The CDR3 spells CASSPRGIKGVMDEQYF. CDR3 nucleotides: TGTGCCAGCAGTCCTCGGGGGATAAAGGGAGTAATGGACGAGCAGTACTTC.

The V gene is TRBV5-1, the J gene TRBJ2-5, with a possible D match to TRBD1 (5 bases). The CDR3 contains 17 residues. Germline-derived CDR1 and CDR2 are SGHRS and YFSETQ. Trimming left V 1 base short and J 2 bases short, with 18 bases between. CDR3 protein: CASSLWGRPSSQETQYF. The CDR3 region has the DNA TGCGCCAGCAGCTTGTGGGGCAGACCCAGTTCTCAAGAGACCCAGTACTTC.

The rearrangement uses TRBV6-1 and TRBJ1-3; D unclear. The V end lost 7 bases, the J end lost 1 base, and 11 bases lay between the germline ends. The CDR3 length is 14 residues. Germline CDR1 MNHNS, CDR2 SASEGT. This CDR3 reads CASTEGHSGNTIYF. Here the CDR3 DNA reads TGTGCCAGCACTGAGGGCCATTCTGGAAACACCATATATTTT.

The rearrangement joins TRBV9 to TRBJ2-5, with 9 bases lining up with TRBD2. V lost 3 bases, J lost 4 bases, and 10 bases stayed unmatched. This CDR3 region has 16 residues. Germline CDR1 and CDR2: SGDLS and YYNGEE. The CDR3 protein is CASSAQPGLAGETQYF. CDR3 DNA sequence: TGTGCCAGCAGCGCCCAGCCGGGACTAGCTGGAGAGACCCAGTACTTC.

This chain links TRBV5-6 with TRBJ2-1, with 7 nucleotides matching TRBD1. The CDR3 spans 16 residues. Germline CDR1 is SGHDT and CDR2 is YYEEEE. V lost 1 base and J lost 2; bases outside the gene matches: 6. The CDR3: CASSLTGASPYNEQFF. In nucleotides, the CDR3 is TGTGCCAGCAGCTTGACAGGGGCGTCCCCCTACAATGAGCAGTTCTTC.

This clonotype was seen only a few times. The chain uses TRBV7-3 and TRBJ2-1, with D tentatively TRBD1 or TRBD2 (6 bases each). Trimming left V 1 base short and J 10 bases short, with 11 bases between. Germline-derived CDR1 and CDR2 are SGHTA and FQGTGA. This CDR3 contains 13 residues. CDR3 in amino acids: CASSLSRGAEQFF. The DNA for the CDR3 is TGTGCCAGCAGCTTAAGTAGGGGGGCGGAGCAGTTCTTC.

This chain connects TRBV20-1 to TRBJ1-2; maybe TRBD1 (6 bases). The CDR3 runs to 17 residues. Germline V gene data show CDR1 as DFQATT and CDR2 as SNEGSKA (reference sequence). V was trimmed by 0 bases and J by 4 bases, leaving 21 bases between them. The CDR3 sequence: CSARDFETGRGSYGYTF. As DNA, the CDR3 is TGCAGTGCTAGAGACTTCGAAACAGGGAGAGGTAGCTATGGCTACACCTTC.

This clonotype was observed a handful of times. The rearrangement joins TRBV6-2 or TRBV6-3 to TRBJ1-6; TRBD1 aligns across 7 bases. In germline, CDR1 is MNHEY, CDR2 SVGEGT. J was trimmed by 11 bases and V by 7 bases; bases with no gene match: 11. This CDR3 spans 14 amino acids. The CDR3 DNA follows: TGTGCCAGCAACGAGGGGGCAAGATCGGCACCCCTCCACTTT. Protein sequence: CASNEGARSAPLHF.

The chain couples TRBV10-2 to TRBJ2-1, with 15 bases identical to TRBD2. V shed 4 bases and J 7 bases; nucleotides not matched to a gene: 5. Germline loops: CDR1 WSHSY, CDR2 SAAADI. This CDR3 has 16 amino acids. CDR3 nucleotides: TGCGCCAGCAGTGGGACTAGCGGGAGGGCCAGGAATGAGCAGTTCTTC. It yields the protein CASSGTSGRARNEQFF.

This clonotype came up many times. CDR3: CASSRRTGGYEQYF. CDR3 bases: TGTGCCAGCAGCCGTCGGACAGGGGGCTACGAGCAGTACTTC. The chain employs TRBV12-3 or TRBV12-4 and TRBJ2-7, with TRBD1 matching 10 bases. This CDR3 spans 14 amino acids. Trimming removed 6 bases from V and 3 bases from J; junction bases left unmatched: 5.

The gene calls are TRBV5-1 and TRBJ2-5; possible D gene TRBD1, 6 bases. V was clipped by 4 bases and J by 4 bases, with 20 bases between them. This CDR3 is 16 amino acids long. CDR1 and CDR2 (germline): SGHRS, YFSETQ. The chain's CDR3 is CASSRNQGNPTETQYF. CDR3 coding DNA: TGCGCCAGCAGCAGAAATCAGGGGAATCCTACAGAGACCCAGTACTTC. Looking up the rest from reference TRBV5-1 and TRBJ2-5 gives the full variable domain: KAGVTQTPRYLIKTRGQQVTLSCSPISGHRSVSWYQQTPGQGLQFLFEYFSETQRNKGNFPGRFSGRQFSNSRSEMNVSTLELGDSALYLCASSRNQGNPTETQYFGPGTRLLVL.

This clonotype was observed a few times. CDR3 in DNA: TGCAGTGCTAGTCGCCCATATGGCTACACCTTC. Residues: CSASRPYGYTF. The V and J genes are TRBV20-1 and TRBJ1-2; D is uncertain. The germline CDR1 and CDR2 sequences are DFQATT and SNEGSKA (reference sequence). Trimming shortened V by 3 bases and J by 5 bases, and 7 bases separated the two germline ends. The CDR3 has 11 residues.

The table lists this clonotype with a few counts. The chain links TRBV10-3 to TRBJ2-5; TRBD2 aligns across 7 bases. Germline values: CDR1 ENHRY, CDR2 SYGVKD. The CDR3 runs 14 residues. With 2 bases clipped from V and 5 bases from J, the junction kept 5 bases outside the gene matches. CDR3 loop: CAISEREARETQYF. DNA of the CDR3: TGTGCCATCAGTGAGCGGGAGGCTCGGGAGACCCAGTACTTC.

In its sample, this clonotype was seen many times. The chain is built from TRBV12-3 or TRBV12-4 and TRBJ2-1; 9 bases agree with TRBD1. The CDR3 loop spans 15 amino acids. V was clipped by 6 bases and J by 3 bases; unmatched bases: 6. As DNA, the CDR3 is TGTGCCAGCAGCAAGGGACAGGGAGGCTACAATGAGCAGTTCTTC. Amino acids: CASSKGQGGYNEQFF.

The rearrangement links TRBV4-2 to TRBJ1-2; D is perhaps TRBD1 (6 bases). The CDR3 extends over 15 amino acids. Germline lookup yields CDR1 LGHNA and CDR2 YNFKEQ. V lost 4 bases to trimming and J lost 6 bases, with 18 bases between them. The chain's CDR3 is CASSRDTGTWNGYTF. The DNA for the CDR3 is TGTGCCAGCAGCCGAGATACCGGGACATGGAATGGCTACACCTTC.

The chain employs TRBV27 and TRBJ2-1, with D perhaps TRBD1 or TRBD2 (7 bases each). The CDR3 loop spans 16 amino acids. V was pared by 5 bases and J by 7 bases, with 21 bases between. Germline values: CDR1 MNHEY, CDR2 SMNVEV (reference sequence). This chain's CDR3 is CASSPRGGLWGNEQFF. The DNA for the CDR3 is TGTGCCAGCAGTCCCAGGGGGGGACTTTGGGGTAATGAGCAGTTCTTC.

This chain uses TRBV7-9 with TRBJ2-1, with 7 bases matching TRBD1. CDR3 length: 15 amino acids. The ends lost 5 bases at V and 3 bases at J; junction bases unmatched: 7. CDR1 is SEHNR, CDR2 FQNEAQ, per germline (reference sequence). In DNA form, the CDR3 reads TGTGCCAGCAGCCCCGACAGGGCGTTCTACAATGAGCAGTTCTTC. It is translated as CASSPDRAFYNEQFF.

Many counts were recorded for this clonotype. This chain links TRBV6-5 with TRBJ2-3, with D possibly being TRBD1 (5 bases). Germline V CDR1 and CDR2: MNHEY, SVGAGI. Deletions cut 2 bases from V and 2 bases from J, with 11 bases between. There are 15 residues in the CDR3. The CDR3 region is CASSYDRTYTDTQYF. The CDR3 DNA reads TGTGCCAGCAGTTACGACAGAACCTACACAGATACGCAGTATTTT.

The table lists this clonotype with a few counts. The V call is TRBV12-3 or TRBV12-4, the J call TRBJ1-2, with D unresolved. The V and J ends lost 3 bases and 8 bases respectively, with 10 bases between them. This CDR3 has 12 amino acids. CDR3 DNA: TGTGCCAGCAGTTTCCGAAATCGCGGCTACACCTTC. It yields the protein CASSFRNRGYTF.

This clonotype was found a few times. The CDR3 region has the DNA TGTGCCAGCAGCTTAGGCCCGAGTCTGGATGCCGATGGCTACACCTTC. It encodes CASSLGPSLDADGYTF. The V and J genes are TRBV7-9 and TRBJ1-2, with D unresolved. CDR1 and CDR2 (germline): SEHNR, FQNEAQ (reference sequence). V was clipped by 1 base and J by 6 bases, with 18 bases between them. The CDR3 contains 16 residues.

This chain connects TRBV10-3 to TRBJ1-1; D call uncertain. The CDR3 contains 13 residues. In germline, CDR1 is ENHRY, CDR2 SYGVKD. V was cut by 6 bases and J by 11 bases, with 19 bases left in between. This chain's CDR3 is CAISPGLLCWAFF. The CDR3 bases are TGTGCCATCAGCCCCGGGCTCCTCTGCTGGGCTTTCTTT.

The chain carries TRBV15 and TRBJ2-5; TRBD2 might be the D (5 bases). V was clipped by 1 base and J by 2 bases, with 11 bases between them. Germline CDR1 LNHNV, CDR2 YYDKDF (reference sequence). The CDR3 is 15 amino acids. This chain's CDR3 is CATSRARGFQETQYF. The DNA of the CDR3 is TGTGCCACCAGCAGAGCGCGCGGGTTTCAAGAGACCCAGTACTTC.

There are many counts of this clonotype. The J gene is TRBJ2-1, the V gene TRBV4-2; D remains unclear. The CDR3 is 16 residues long. The V gene's germline CDR1 is LGHNA and CDR2 YNFKEQ. V was cut by 1 base and J by 0 bases, with 10 bases left in between. DNA of the CDR3: TGTGCCAGCAGCCAAGTCGCTGACCTCTCCTACAATGAGCAGTTCTTC. Its protein product is CASSQVADLSYNEQFF.